The TCR beta chain described here comes from a study of shared clonotypes between healthy human individuals. General study findings and limits: Blood alone was sampled, and tissue repertoires likely differ. With several donors compared, around 5% of naive CD4 clonotypes were shared.

This CDR3 has 16 residues. The germline V gene has CDR1 LNHNV and CDR2 YYDKDF (reference sequence). Trimming stripped 0 bases from V and 3 bases from J, with 14 bases between. A deep-level run was used for the assay. The authors loaded roughly 180 ng DNA, 27,000 or so T cell genomes, into sorted-subset replicate PCRs. Sequencing was performed with immunoSEQ multiplex PCR; in TCRdb, only in-frame clones are kept and a portion is missing. The sample has 660,000 or so clones; roughly 96% are singletons. As defined, naive CD8 cells were CD45RO-negative and positively selected for CCR7, with terminally differentiated effector memory CD45RA+ cells excluded. As concerns this clone: Its antigen is unidentified.

This receptor was obtained from a woman aged 25 to 45 in good health. This chain joins TRBV15 and TRBJ1-2; no clear D. The sequencing input was naive CD8+ T cells sorted from blood. Here the CDR3 reads CATSRDLAVDYYGYTF. The CDR3 bases are TGTGCCACCAGCAGAGATTTGGCGGTCGATTACTATGGCTACACCTTC.